The rows below give T cell receptor beta chains drawn from one sample of a study of blood T cell repertoires in COVID-19. Measured with immunoSEQ multiplex PCR; TCRdb has only the in-frame clones, and not every one. The sample carries hundreds of thousands of clones, approximately 91% recorded once. The sample was peripheral blood. These receptors all come from a woman aged 55-75 years with acute or convalescent COVID-19. The CDR3 runs from the conserved cysteine through the conserved F or W. D genes are given only for firm matches. Where a row states a size, it is once, few, many or the class of an expanded clone; other rows omit it.

V gene,D gene,clone size,J gene,CDR3 DNA,CDR3 protein
TRBV7-2,NA,NA,TRBJ1-2,TGTGCCAGCAAGGCATGGAGGGACTATGGCTACACCTTC,CASKAWRDYGYTF
TRBV6-5,TRBD1,NA,TRBJ1-5,TGTGCCAGCAGTCACAGGGGGAGCAATCAGCCCCAGCATTTT,CASSHRGSNQPQHF
TRBV5-1,TRBD1,NA,TRBJ1-1,TGCGCCAGCAGCTTGTTCTTGGGACAGGCGAACACTGAAGCTTTCTTT,CASSLFLGQANTEAFF
TRBV7-3,TRBD1,NA,TRBJ1-5,TGTGCCAGCAGCTCCGATGGGACAGGGGACCAGCCCCAGCATTTT,CASSSDGTGDQPQHF
TRBV5-4,NA,NA,TRBJ2-1,TGTGCCAGCAGCTTGGCCCGGAGTGAGCAGTTCTTC,CASSLARSEQFF
TRBV5-6,NA,NA,TRBJ1-4,TGTGCCAGCAGCGAAATCGACAACGTGGGTAATGAAAAACTGTTTTTT,CASSEIDNVGNEKLFF
TRBV11-2,TRBD2,NA,TRBJ2-3,TGTGCCAGCAGCTTAGATCCTGGCGGGAGGGGCACAGATACGCAGTATTTT,CASSLDPGGRGTDTQYF
TRBV2,TRBD2,NA,TRBJ2-3,TGTGCCAGCATCTCGACTAGCGGGGGGGATAGAGATACGCAGTATTTT,CASISTSGGDRDTQYF
TRBV7-9,NA,NA,TRBJ1-5,TGTGCCAGCAGCTTAGTGGCGGGGCAGCCCCAGCATTTT,CASSLVAGQPQHF
TRBV28,TRBD1,NA,TRBJ2-5,TGTGCCAGCAGTTTTTCCCCAGGGGGCTTGTCGGAGACCCAGTACTTC,CASSFSPGGLSETQYF
TRBV11-2,NA,NA,TRBJ1-1,TGTGCCAGCAGCCAACAGAACATGAACACTGAAGCTTTCTTT,CASSQQNMNTEAFF
TRBV25-1,NA,NA,TRBJ2-7,TGTGCCAGCAGTAGGGGCGGCGAGCAGTACTTC,CASSRGGEQYF
TRBV14,TRBD1,NA,TRBJ1-2,TGTGCCAGCAGCCAAATCGGACAGGTCTATGGCTACACCTTC,CASSQIGQVYGYTF
TRBV2,NA,few,TRBJ1-4,TGTGCCAGCAGAGAACAGGCAGGGGAAAAACTGTTTTTT,CASREQAGEKLFF
TRBV28,TRBD1,NA,TRBJ1-2,TGTGCCAGCACCCCGACTCGCGGACAGGTCCTACTCAACTATGGCTACACCTTC,CASTPTRGQVLLNYGYTF
TRBV27,NA,NA,TRBJ2-2,TGTGCCAGCAGCAGGGTGGCCACCGGGGAGCTGTTTTTT,CASSRVATGELFF
TRBV6-2/TRBV6-3,NA,NA,TRBJ2-1,TGTGCCAGCAGTTACCCCAACAATGAGCAGTTCTTC,CASSYPNNEQFF
TRBV27,TRBD2,few,TRBJ2-1,TGTGCCAGCAGCCACCTGGTCGGGATAGCGGGAGTAGGTGAGCAGTTCTTC,CASSHLVGIAGVGEQFF
TRBV15,NA,few,TRBJ2-7,TGTGCCACCAGCGGAAAGGAGAGCTCCTACGAGCAGTACTTC,CATSGKESSYEQYF
TRBV9,TRBD2,NA,TRBJ2-7,TGTGCCAGCAGCGTAGGAGGCGGGGGGGCACTCTACGAGCAGTACTTC,CASSVGGGGALYEQYF
TRBV5-8,NA,once,TRBJ2-2,TGTGCCAGCAGCTTGATGACTATCCCCGGGGAGCTGTTTTTT,CASSLMTIPGELFF
TRBV19,TRBD1,NA,TRBJ1-1,TGTGCCAGTAGTATTGGGACAGGGTTAATCACTGAAGCTTTCTTT,CASSIGTGLITEAFF
TRBV19,NA,NA,TRBJ2-7,TGTGCCAGTAGTATAAATGGCGGCCCTTGGACTCACTACGAGCAGTACTTC,CASSINGGPWTHYEQYF
TRBV7-2,NA,NA,TRBJ1-2,TGTGCCAGCAGCCTTATCGGGGGATCTCATGGCTACACCTTC,CASSLIGGSHGYTF
TRBV27,TRBD1,NA,TRBJ1-1,TGTGCCAGCAGCCCCTTTTCAGGGGGCACTGAAGCTTTCTTT,CASSPFSGGTEAFF
TRBV27,NA,NA,TRBJ1-4,TGTGCCAGCAGTTTAGCGGGGCCCAATGAAAAACTGTTTTTT,CASSLAGPNEKLFF
TRBV7-8,NA,NA,TRBJ1-2,TGTGCCAGCAGCTTAGGCAGGGAATATGGAGGCTACACCTTC,CASSLGREYGGYTF
TRBV12-3/TRBV12-4,NA,NA,TRBJ1-5,TGTGCCAGCAGTCCTCGGGGAAATCAGCCCCAGCATTTT,CASSPRGNQPQHF
TRBV3-1/TRBV3-2,TRBD1,NA,TRBJ1-2,TGTGCCAGCAGCCCCTCCGGGACAGCCTATGGCTACACCTTC,CASSPSGTAYGYTF
TRBV14,NA,NA,TRBJ2-1,TGTGCCAGCAGCCCCGAGAGGTACAATGAGCAGTTCTTC,CASSPERYNEQFF
TRBV28,TRBD1,once,TRBJ1-6,TGTGCCAGCTACGGCAGGGGGTATTCACCCCTCCACTTT,CASYGRGYSPLHF
TRBV7-8,NA,NA,TRBJ1-2,TGTGCCAGCAGCGTACAGGGCCTCCCTAACTATGGCTACACCTTC,CASSVQGLPNYGYTF
TRBV29-1,NA,NA,TRBJ2-1,TGCAGCGTTGTTTACAGGATTTCCTCCTATGAGCAGTTCTTC,CSVVYRISSYEQFF
TRBV19,TRBD1,NA,TRBJ2-1,TGTGCCAGTAGCACTCACTTCGGGGACAGATACAATGAGCAGTTCTTC,CASSTHFGDRYNEQFF
TRBV4-1,NA,NA,TRBJ1-5,TGCGCCAGCAGCCAAGATGGAGGAAGGGGGCAGCCCCAGCATTTT,CASSQDGGRGQPQHF
TRBV5-1,NA,NA,TRBJ2-7,TGCGCCAGCGGCGACAGGAGCTCCTACGAGCAGTACTTC,CASGDRSSYEQYF
TRBV6-2/TRBV6-3,TRBD2,NA,TRBJ2-3,TGTGCCAGCAGTTACTCGATGGGCTTGACTAGCGGGAGGGCCACAGATACGCAGTATTTT,CASSYSMGLTSGRATDTQYF
TRBV28,NA,NA,TRBJ2-7,TGTGCCAGCAGTTTATGGGACAGCTACGAGCAGTACTTC,CASSLWDSYEQYF
TRBV2,TRBD2,NA,TRBJ2-7,TGTGCCAGCAGTGAAGGTAGTAGAGCGGGGGTTTACGAGCAGTACTTC,CASSEGSRAGVYEQYF
TRBV4-3,TRBD2,NA,TRBJ2-3,TGCGCCAGCAGCCAAGAACCCTTAGGACTAGCGGGGAGGGGGGATACGCAGTATTTT,CASSQEPLGLAGRGDTQYF
TRBV9,TRBD1,once,TRBJ1-1,TGTGCCAGCAGCGTAGGAGGACAGGGGGTAATCACTGAAGCTTTCTTT,CASSVGGQGVITEAFF
TRBV2,NA,few,TRBJ1-4,TGTGCCAGCAGTCTGACAGCAACTAATGAAAAACTGTTTTTT,CASSLTATNEKLFF
TRBV6-5,TRBD2,once,TRBJ2-5,TGTGCCAGCAGTCAGCGGGAGGGGGAGACCCAGTACTTC,CASSQREGETQYF
TRBV6-6,NA,NA,TRBJ1-2,TGTGCCAGCAGCCCCCGGGAAAACTATGGCTACACCTTC,CASSPRENYGYTF
TRBV13,NA,NA,TRBJ2-7,TGTGCCAGCAGCTTGCGGGGGCGCGAGCAGTACTTC,CASSLRGREQYF
TRBV2,NA,NA,TRBJ2-5,TGTGCCAGCAGTGAAGCCGGGTTCCAAGAGACCCAGTACTTC,CASSEAGFQETQYF
TRBV5-1,NA,NA,TRBJ2-6,TGCGCCAGCAGCTTGGCCGCAGGGGGGAACTCTGGGGCCAACGTCCTGACTTTC,CASSLAAGGNSGANVLTF
TRBV19,TRBD2,NA,TRBJ2-1,TGTGCCAGTAGTATGCGGGGGGGCTCCTACAATGAGCAGTTCTTC,CASSMRGGSYNEQFF
TRBV7-2,TRBD1,NA,TRBJ2-7,TGTGCCAGCAGTTACGGACAGGTGACTTCCTACGAGCAGTACTTC,CASSYGQVTSYEQYF
TRBV7-3,TRBD1,NA,TRBJ1-2,TGTGCCAGCAGCTTAACGCCAGACAGGGTTTATGGCTACACCTTC,CASSLTPDRVYGYTF
TRBV5-4,TRBD2,NA,TRBJ2-2,TGTGCCAGCAGCCCCTCGGGACTAGCGAGCACCGGGGAGCTGTTTTTT,CASSPSGLASTGELFF
TRBV18,NA,NA,TRBJ2-3,TGTGCCAGCTCTTCTAGCACAGATACGCAGTATTTT,CASSSSTDTQYF